This T cell receptor beta chain is drawn from a study of blood T cell repertoires in COVID-19. Libraries were prepared by immunoSEQ multiplex PCR; TCRdb keeps only in-frame clonotypes and omits some of them. The sample yields over 250,000 clones, around nine tenths seen once. The length of the CDR3 is 14 residues. Germline V gene sequence: CDR1 LNHNV, CDR2 YYDKDF (reference sequence). V gave up 1 base and J gave up 1 base; unmatched junction bases: 1. This rearrangement joins TRBV15 to TRBJ2-7; 7 bases are shared with TRBD2. The material sequenced was peripheral blood. The sequence derives from a man between 40 and 49 years old who had recovered from COVID-19. CDR3 in amino acids: CATSRVGLSYEQYF. CDR3 in DNA: TGTGCCACCAGCAGAGTGGGACTATCCTACGAGCAGTACTTC.